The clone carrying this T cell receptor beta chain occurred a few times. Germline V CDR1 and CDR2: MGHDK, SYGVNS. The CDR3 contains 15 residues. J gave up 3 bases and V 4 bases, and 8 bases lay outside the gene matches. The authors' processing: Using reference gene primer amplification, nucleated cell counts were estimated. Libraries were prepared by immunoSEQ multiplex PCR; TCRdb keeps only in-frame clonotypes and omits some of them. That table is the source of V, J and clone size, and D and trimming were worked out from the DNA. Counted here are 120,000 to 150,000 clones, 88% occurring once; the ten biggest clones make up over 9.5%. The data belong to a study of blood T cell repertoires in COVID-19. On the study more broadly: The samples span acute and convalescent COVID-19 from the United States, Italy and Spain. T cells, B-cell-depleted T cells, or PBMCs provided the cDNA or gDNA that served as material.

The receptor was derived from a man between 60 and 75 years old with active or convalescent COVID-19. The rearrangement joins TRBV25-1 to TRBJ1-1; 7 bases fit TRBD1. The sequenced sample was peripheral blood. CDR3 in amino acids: CASSVSRGRYTEAFF. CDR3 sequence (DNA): TGTGCCAGCAGTGTCTCCAGGGGGAGGTACACTGAAGCTTTCTTT. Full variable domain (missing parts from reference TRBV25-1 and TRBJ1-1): EADIYQTPRYLVIGTGKKITLECSQTMGHDKMYWYQQDPGMELHLIHYSYGVNSTEKGDLSSESTVSRIRTEHFPLTLESARPSHTSQYLCASSVSRGRYTEAFFGQGTRLTVV.